These T cell receptor beta chains were read from a single sample in a study of PD-1 blockade in classical Hodgkin lymphoma. Assay: immunoSEQ multiplex PCR; the TCRdb copy retains only in-frame clones and omits some. This sample has roughly 27,000 clones, with roughly 90% found just once. The specimen was CD4+ T cells from blood. These receptor sequences come from a human donor with classical Hodgkin lymphoma. Both conserved end residues are part of each CDR3. D genes are given only for firm matches. Clone size is given for some rows only: seen once, a few or many times, or a class if the clone is expanded.

d_gene,v_gene,j_gene,abundance,CDR3aa,CDR3nt
TRBD1,TRBV5-5,TRBJ1-2,.,CASSLEGQGSGYTF,TGTGCCAGCAGCTTGGAGGGACAGGGCAGCGGCTACACCTTC
TRBD2,TRBV5-1,TRBJ2-1,.,CASSLGLAASSYNEQFF,TGCGCCAGCAGCTTGGGACTAGCGGCTAGCTCCTACAATGAGCAGTTCTTC
.,TRBV30,TRBJ1-5,.,CAWSVMGQPQHF,TGTGCCTGGAGTGTAATGGGCCAGCCCCAGCATTTT
TRBD2,TRBV4-3,TRBJ2-1,.,CASSQTWTSASYNEQFF,TGCGCCAGCAGCCAGACCTGGACTAGCGCCTCCTACAATGAGCAGTTCTTC
.,TRBV19,TRBJ1-2,few,CASSTPGLYYGYTF,TGTGCCAGTAGTACACCGGGACTGTACTATGGCTACACCTTC
TRBD1,TRBV6-5,TRBJ2-7,.,CASSVERDSLEQYF,TGTGCCAGCAGCGTCGAAAGGGACAGTCTCGAGCAGTACTTC
.,TRBV19,TRBJ1-5,few,CASSEQSNQPQHF,TGTGCCAGTAGTGAGCAGAGCAATCAGCCCCAGCATTTT
.,TRBV6-1,TRBJ2-1,.,CASGESSPYNEQFF,TGTGCCAGCGGAGAGTCCTCACCGTACAATGAGCAGTTCTTC
TRBD2,TRBV14,TRBJ2-3,.,CASSQVGGRITDTQYF,TGTGCCAGCAGCCAAGTTGGCGGGAGGATAACAGATACGCAGTATTTT
.,TRBV7-9,TRBJ1-1,.,CASSPLSFRAGFF,TGTGCCAGCAGCCCGCTCTCCTTTCGGGCGGGTTTCTTT
TRBD2,TRBV6-1,TRBJ2-1,.,CASSRREGRNEQFF,TGTGCCAGCAGCCGGCGGGAGGGCCGCAATGAGCAGTTCTTC
.,TRBV9,TRBJ1-2,.,CASSVVGGYGYTF,TGTGCCAGCAGCGTAGTAGGCGGCTATGGCTACACCTTC